The entry below gives a single T cell receptor (beta chain) sequence along with its context. With 2 bases clipped from V and 2 bases from J, the junction kept 2 bases outside the gene matches. Germline values: CDR1 KGHSH, CDR2 LQKENI. This CDR3 region has 16 residues. The data derive from a study of control samples from healthy donors and cancer patients. The method was immunoSEQ multiplex PCR; TCRdb's version includes in-frame clones alone and lacks a portion of them. The sample lists roughly 79,000 clones, about 80% occurring once. The material sequenced was blood. This TCR derives from a man aged 50 or older in good health. The chain employs TRBV18 and TRBJ2-3; 12 nucleotides agree with TRBD2. The CDR3 region has the DNA TGTGCCAGCTCACCAAGACTAGCGGGAGTCACAGATACGCAGTATTTT. Translating gives CASSPRLAGVTDTQYF.